Sequencing of this T cell receptor beta chain was carried out in a study of blood T cell repertoires in COVID-19. Study-wide context: Samples taken during acute and convalescent COVID-19 were collected in the United States, Italy and Spain. Nucleic acid was either cDNA or gDNA, and it came from T cells, B-cell-depleted T cells, or PBMCs.

TCRdb's copy holds only in-frame clones and misses some; the assay was immunoSEQ multiplex PCR. The repertoire holds 55,000 to 65,000 clones, around 83% seen once, with approximately 3.4% in the top ten. Sequencing used peripheral blood. The source of this sequence is a woman at least 80 years old with acute or convalescent COVID-19.

The CDR3 protein is CATSDSTGTDSGNTIYF. The CDR3 DNA reads as TGTGCCACCAGTGATTCAACCGGGACAGATTCTGGAAACACCATATATTTT. V usage is TRBV24-1 and J usage is TRBJ1-3, with TRBD1 identical over 7 bases. J lost 1 base, V lost 2 bases, and 7 bases had no gene match. Germline V gene sequence: CDR1 KGHDR, CDR2 SFDVKD. The CDR3 is 17 residues long.